This note documents a single T cell receptor (beta chain) sequence. TCR beta CDR3 sequences were amplified from RNA transcripts. A first-round RT-PCR of the TCR CDR3 used the HTBI primer set. TCRdb ran MiXCR on the multiplex PCR reads and lists one entry per CDR3 protein. The data show hundreds of thousands of distinct CDR3 sequences, with approximately 15% seen just once and roughly a tenth held by the top ten. These data are taken from a study of T cells in Graves' hyperthyroidism and ophthalmopathy. CDR3 length: 15 amino acids. V gave up 0 bases and J gave up 4 bases, with 9 bases separating them. Germline-derived CDR1 and CDR2 are MNHEY and SMNVEV (reference sequence).

J is TRBJ1-4 and V is TRBV27; D gene unclear. This receptor was obtained from a woman younger than 30 with Graves' hyperthyroidism. Specimen: blood. As DNA, the CDR3 is TGTGCCAGCAGTTTATCGCCGGGCTTTAATGAAAAACTGTTTTTT. Translating it yields CASSLSPGFNEKLFF.